This T cell receptor beta chain was profiled in a study of blood T cell repertoires in COVID-19. At the level of the study: Spain, Italy and the United States supplied samples that represented acute and convalescent COVID-19. The cDNA or gDNA used as material had been derived from T cells, B-cell-depleted T cells, or PBMCs.

As processed by the authors: Amplification from reference gene primers served as the basis for estimated nucleated cell counts. The method was immunoSEQ multiplex PCR; TCRdb's version includes in-frame clones alone and lacks a portion of them. The DNA was the basis for D and trimming; V, J and clone size are from that table. Among about 120,000 clones, roughly 79% were seen once, and the ten largest hold over 9.5%. Germline V CDR1 and CDR2: LGHNT, FRNRAP. With 1 base clipped from V and 6 bases from J, the junction kept 7 bases outside the gene matches. The CDR3 sequence is 15 residues long. The receptor was derived from a human donor in a cohort sampled during active COVID-19. The V gene is TRBV12-5, the J gene TRBJ2-3, with 7 bases identical to TRBD1. What was sequenced was peripheral blood. The chain's CDR3 is CASGLGGQSGDTQYF. CDR3 bases: TGTGCTAGTGGTTTGGGGGGACAGTCAGGCGATACGCAGTATTTT.